This TCR beta chain was captured in a study of shared clonotypes between healthy human individuals. The CDR3 has 15 residues. V lost 5 bases, J lost 7 bases, and 20 bases lay in between. Germline CDR1 reads SGHTA; CDR2 reads FQGNSA. Using immunoSEQ multiplex PCR, the repertoire was profiled, and TCRdb retains in-frame clones only, with some absent. The table shows around 2,000,000 clones, with over 85% occurring only once. Material: naive CD4+ T cells sorted from blood. Subset given: CD45RA+ positively selected. This TCR was sampled from a man between 18 and 29 years old in good health. The rearrangement links TRBV7-2 to TRBJ1-2; weak D call: TRBD1 (6 bases). CDR3 DNA: TGTGCCAGCAGCCCAGGGGCCCCGTTTTATGGTGGCTACACCTTC. This codes for CASSPGAPFYGGYTF.